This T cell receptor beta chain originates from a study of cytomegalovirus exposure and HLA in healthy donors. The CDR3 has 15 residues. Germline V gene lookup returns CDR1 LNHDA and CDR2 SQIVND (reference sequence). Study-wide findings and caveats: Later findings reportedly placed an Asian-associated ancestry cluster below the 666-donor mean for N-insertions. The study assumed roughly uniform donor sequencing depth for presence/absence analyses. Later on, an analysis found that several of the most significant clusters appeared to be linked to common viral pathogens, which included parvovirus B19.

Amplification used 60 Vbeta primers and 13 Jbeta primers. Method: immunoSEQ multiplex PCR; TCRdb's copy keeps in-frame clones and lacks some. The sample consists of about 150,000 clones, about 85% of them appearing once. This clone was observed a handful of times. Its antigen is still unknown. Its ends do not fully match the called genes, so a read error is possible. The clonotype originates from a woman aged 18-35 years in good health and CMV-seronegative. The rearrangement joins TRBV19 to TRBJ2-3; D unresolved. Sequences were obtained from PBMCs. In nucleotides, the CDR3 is TGTGCCAGTAGTCCAACTACCGCGCCCACAAATACGCAGTATTTT. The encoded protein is CASSPTTAPTNTQYF.